This T cell receptor beta chain is from a study of identical twins. A universal primer site was incorporated via template switching, and the cDNA contained unique molecular identifiers. TCRdb reprocessed the 5' RACE reads with MiXCR, giving one entry per CDR3 protein. This table has some 710,000 distinct CDR3 sequences, approximately 6.1% appearing once. Among all donors, each was a healthy Caucasian. Study-level findings and limits: A cross-sectional statistical analysis, not follow-up of the same donors, supported the conclusions. Fewer insertions marked abundant cord blood beta clonotypes; young adult naive trended weakly, memory not at all.

This clonotype was counted once. Its antigen is not identified. The sequence derives from a man between 18 and 35 years old in good health. Sequenced sample: naive T cells sorted from blood.

Written as DNA, the CDR3 is TGTGCCAGCAGATTCTCAACTAGCGGGAGGGCTGAGGAGCAGTACTTC. Amino acid sequence: CASRFSTSGRAEEQYF. The chain has TRBV2 and TRBJ2-7, with 13 bases aligning to TRBD2. J was trimmed by 7 bases and V by 6 bases; bases with no gene match: 12. CDR1 and CDR2 from the germline V gene are SNHLY and FYNNEI. The CDR3 runs 16 residues.